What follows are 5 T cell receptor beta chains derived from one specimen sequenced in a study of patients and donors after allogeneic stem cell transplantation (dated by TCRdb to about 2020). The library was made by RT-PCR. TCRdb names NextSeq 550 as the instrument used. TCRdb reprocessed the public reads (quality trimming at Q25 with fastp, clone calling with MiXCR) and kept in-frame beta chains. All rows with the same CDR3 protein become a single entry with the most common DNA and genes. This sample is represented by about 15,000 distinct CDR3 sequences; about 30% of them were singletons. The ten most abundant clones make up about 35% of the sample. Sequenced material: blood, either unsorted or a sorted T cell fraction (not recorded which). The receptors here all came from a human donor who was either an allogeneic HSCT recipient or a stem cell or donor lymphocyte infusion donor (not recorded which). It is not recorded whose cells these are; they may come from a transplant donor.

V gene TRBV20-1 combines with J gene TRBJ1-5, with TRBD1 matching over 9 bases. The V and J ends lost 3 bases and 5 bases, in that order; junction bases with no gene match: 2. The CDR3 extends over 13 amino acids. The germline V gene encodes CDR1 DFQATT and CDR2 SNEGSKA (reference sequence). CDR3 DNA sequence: TGCAGTGCTAGGAGGGACAGGGATCAGCCCCAGCATTTT. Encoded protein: CSARRDRDQPQHF.

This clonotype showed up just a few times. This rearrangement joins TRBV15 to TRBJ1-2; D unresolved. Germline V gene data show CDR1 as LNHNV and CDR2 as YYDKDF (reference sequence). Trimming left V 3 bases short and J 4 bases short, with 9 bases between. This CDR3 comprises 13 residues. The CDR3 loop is CATSSGRSYGYTF. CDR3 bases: TGTGCCACCAGCAGCGGACGGTCCTATGGCTACACCTTC.

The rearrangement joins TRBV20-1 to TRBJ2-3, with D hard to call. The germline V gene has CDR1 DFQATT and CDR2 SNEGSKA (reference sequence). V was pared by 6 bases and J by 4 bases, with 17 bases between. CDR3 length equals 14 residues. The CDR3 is CSAADHLLPDTQYF. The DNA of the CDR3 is TGCAGTGCCGCCGACCACCTCCTGCCAGATACGCAGTATTTT.

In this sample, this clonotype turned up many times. In DNA form, the CDR3 reads TGTGCCATCAGTGGTACCGGGGGTAGCAATCAGCCCCAGCATTTT. Translation: CAISGTGGSNQPQHF. V and J are TRBV10-3 and TRBJ1-5; perhaps TRBD1 as D (5 bases). Per the germline V gene, CDR1 is ENHRY and CDR2 is SYGVKD. This CDR3 has 15 amino acids. V was shortened by 4 bases and J by 0 bases, with 10 bases between the two germline ends.

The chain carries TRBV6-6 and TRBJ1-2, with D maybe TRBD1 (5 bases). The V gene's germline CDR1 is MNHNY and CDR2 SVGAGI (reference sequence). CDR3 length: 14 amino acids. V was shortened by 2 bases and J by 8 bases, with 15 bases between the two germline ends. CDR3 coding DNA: TGTGCCAGCAGTTACAGCGAGGGGAGAGGGGGCTACACCTTC. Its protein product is CASSYSEGRGGYTF.